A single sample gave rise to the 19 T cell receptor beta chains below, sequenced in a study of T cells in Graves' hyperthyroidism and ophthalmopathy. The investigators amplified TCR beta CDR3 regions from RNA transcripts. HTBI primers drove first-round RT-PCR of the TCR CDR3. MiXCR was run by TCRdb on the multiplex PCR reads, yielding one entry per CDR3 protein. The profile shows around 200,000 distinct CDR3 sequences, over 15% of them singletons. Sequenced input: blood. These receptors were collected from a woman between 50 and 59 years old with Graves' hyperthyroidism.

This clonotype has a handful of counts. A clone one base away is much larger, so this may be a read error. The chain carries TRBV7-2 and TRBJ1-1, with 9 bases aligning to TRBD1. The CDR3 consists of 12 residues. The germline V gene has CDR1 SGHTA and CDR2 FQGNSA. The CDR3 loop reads CAGSGQGTEAFF. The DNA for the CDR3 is TGTGCCGGCAGTGGACAGGGGACTGAAGCTTTCTTT. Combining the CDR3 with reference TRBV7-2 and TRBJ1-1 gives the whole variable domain GAGVSQSPSNKVTEKGKDVELRCDPISGHTALYWYRQSLGQGLEFLIYFQGNSAPDKSGLPSDRFSAERTGGSVSTLTIQRTQQEDSAVYLCAGSGQGTEAFFGQGTRLTVV.

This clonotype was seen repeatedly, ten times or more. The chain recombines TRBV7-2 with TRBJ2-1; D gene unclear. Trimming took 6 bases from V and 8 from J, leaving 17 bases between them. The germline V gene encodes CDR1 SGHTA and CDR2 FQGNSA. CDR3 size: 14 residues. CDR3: CASRKGIRIDEQFF. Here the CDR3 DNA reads TGTGCCAGCAGGAAAGGGATCCGGATCGATGAGCAGTTCTTC.

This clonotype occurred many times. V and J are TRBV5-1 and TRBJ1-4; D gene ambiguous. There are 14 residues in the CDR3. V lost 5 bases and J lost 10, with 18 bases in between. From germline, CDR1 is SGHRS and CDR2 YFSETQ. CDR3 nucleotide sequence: TGCGCCAGCAGGCTGGGGTCCAGTCCGGCAAAACTGTTTTTT. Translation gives CASRLGSSPAKLFF.

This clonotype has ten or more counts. CDR3: CASSTGSIEAFF. CDR3 nucleotides: TGTGCCAGTAGTACAGGGAGTATTGAAGCTTTCTTT. The gene calls are TRBV19 and TRBJ1-1; maybe TRBD1 (5 bases). The V gene lost 4 bases and the J gene lost 7 bases, with 10 bases spanning the gap. This CDR3 is built from 12 residues. Germline V gene sequence: CDR1 LNHDA, CDR2 SQIVND (reference sequence).

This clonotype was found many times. The CDR3 sequence: CASSHRTGAAEAFF. CDR3 DNA: TGTGCCAGTAGTCATAGGACAGGGGCGGCTGAAGCTTTCTTT. J is TRBJ1-1 and V is TRBV19; 9 bases align to TRBD1. V lost 5 bases, J lost 6 bases, and 7 bases stayed unmatched. The CDR3 contains 14 residues. Germline V gene sequence: CDR1 LNHDA, CDR2 SQIVND (reference sequence).

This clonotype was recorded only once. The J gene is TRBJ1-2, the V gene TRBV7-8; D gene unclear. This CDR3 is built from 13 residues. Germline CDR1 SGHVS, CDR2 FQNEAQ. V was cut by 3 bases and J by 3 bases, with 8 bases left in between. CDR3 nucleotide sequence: TGTGCCAGCAGCTTCGGGGATGACTATGGCTACACCTTC. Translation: CASSFGDDYGYTF.

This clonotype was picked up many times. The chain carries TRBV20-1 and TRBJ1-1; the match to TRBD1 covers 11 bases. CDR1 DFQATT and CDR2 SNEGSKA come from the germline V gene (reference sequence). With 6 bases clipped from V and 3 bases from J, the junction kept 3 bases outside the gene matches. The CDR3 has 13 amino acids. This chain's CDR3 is CSAWTGGDTEAFF. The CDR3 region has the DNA TGCAGTGCCTGGACAGGGGGCGACACTGAAGCTTTCTTT.

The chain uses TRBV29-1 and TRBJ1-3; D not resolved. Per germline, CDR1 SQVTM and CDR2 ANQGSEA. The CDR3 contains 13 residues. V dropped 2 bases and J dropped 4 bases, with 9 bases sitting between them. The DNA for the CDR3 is TGCAGCGTTGAAAACCGGGTCGGAAACACCATATATTTT. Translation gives CSVENRVGNTIYF.

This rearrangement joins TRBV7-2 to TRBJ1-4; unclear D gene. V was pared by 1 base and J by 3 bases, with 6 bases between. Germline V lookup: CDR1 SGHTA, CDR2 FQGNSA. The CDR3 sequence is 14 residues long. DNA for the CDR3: TGTGCCAGCAGCTTAGATCCCTCTAATGAAAAACTGTTTTTT. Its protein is CASSLDPSNEKLFF.

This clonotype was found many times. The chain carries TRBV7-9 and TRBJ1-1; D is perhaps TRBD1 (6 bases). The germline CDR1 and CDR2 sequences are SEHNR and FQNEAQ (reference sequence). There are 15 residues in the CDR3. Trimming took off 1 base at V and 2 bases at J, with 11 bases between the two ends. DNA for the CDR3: TGTGCCAGCAGCTTAGAGGGGGTTAGAAACACTGAAGCTTTCTTT. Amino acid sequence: CASSLEGVRNTEAFF.

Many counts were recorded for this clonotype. DNA of the CDR3: TGTGCCAGTTCCGAATCTAGACAGGGGGCGGCCGAGCAGTACTTC. Its protein product is CASSESRQGAAEQYF. The chain carries TRBV28 and TRBJ2-7; 10 nucleotides align to TRBD1. The V gene's germline CDR1 is MDHEN and CDR2 SYDVKM. The CDR3 length is 15 residues. Germline trimming cut 9 bases from V and 6 bases from J; bases unmatched to any gene: 14.

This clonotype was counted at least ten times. In DNA form, the CDR3 reads TGTGCCAGCAGTGAAGCGCTTGTAGGGGTTGGAAAGACCCAGTACTTC. This gives the protein CASSEALVGVGKTQYF. V and J are TRBV6-1 and TRBJ2-5; TRBD1 might be the D (5 bases). In germline, CDR1 is MNHNS, CDR2 SASEGT. The CDR3 covers 16 residues. The V and J ends lost 0 bases and 6 bases respectively, with 17 bases between them.

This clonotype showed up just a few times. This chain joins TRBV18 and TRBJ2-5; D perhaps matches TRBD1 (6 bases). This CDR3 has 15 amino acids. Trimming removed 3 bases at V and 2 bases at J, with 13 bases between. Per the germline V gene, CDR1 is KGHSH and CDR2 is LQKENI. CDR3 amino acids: CASSPGTGNQETQYF. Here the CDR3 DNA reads TGTGCCAGCTCACCGGGAACAGGGAATCAAGAGACCCAGTACTTC.

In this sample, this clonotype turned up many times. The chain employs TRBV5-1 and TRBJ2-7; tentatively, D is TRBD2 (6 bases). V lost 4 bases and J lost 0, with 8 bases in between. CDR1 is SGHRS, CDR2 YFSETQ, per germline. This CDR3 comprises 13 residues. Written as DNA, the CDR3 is TGCGCCAGCAGCGCGGGACCCTCCTACGAGCAGTACTTC. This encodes CASSAGPSYEQYF.

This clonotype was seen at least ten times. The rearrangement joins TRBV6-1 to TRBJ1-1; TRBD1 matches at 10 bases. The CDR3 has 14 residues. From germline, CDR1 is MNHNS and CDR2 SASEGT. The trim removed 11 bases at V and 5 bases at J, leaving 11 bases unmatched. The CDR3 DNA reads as TGTGCCTCACATCGGACAGGGGGGAGGACTGAAGCTTTCTTT. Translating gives CASHRTGGRTEAFF.

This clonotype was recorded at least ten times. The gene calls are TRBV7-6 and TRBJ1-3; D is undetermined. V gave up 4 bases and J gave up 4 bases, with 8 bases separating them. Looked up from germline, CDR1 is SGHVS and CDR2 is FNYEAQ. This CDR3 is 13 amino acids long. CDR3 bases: TGTGCCAGCAGCTCCAATCCCGGAAACACCATATATTTT. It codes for CASSSNPGNTIYF. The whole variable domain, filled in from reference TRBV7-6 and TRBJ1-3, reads GAGVSQSPRYKVTKRGQDVALRCDPISGHVSLYWYRQALGQGPEFLTYFNYEAQQDKSGLPNDRFSAERPEGSISTLTIQRTEQRDSAMYRCASSSNPGNTIYFGEGSWLTVV.

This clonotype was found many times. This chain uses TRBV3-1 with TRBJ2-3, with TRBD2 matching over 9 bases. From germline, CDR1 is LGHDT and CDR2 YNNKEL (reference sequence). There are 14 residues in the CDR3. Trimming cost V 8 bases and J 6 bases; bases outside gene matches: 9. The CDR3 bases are TGTGCCAGCGGACTGGCAAGCGGGGGGGATACGCAGTATTTT. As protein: CASGLASGGDTQYF.

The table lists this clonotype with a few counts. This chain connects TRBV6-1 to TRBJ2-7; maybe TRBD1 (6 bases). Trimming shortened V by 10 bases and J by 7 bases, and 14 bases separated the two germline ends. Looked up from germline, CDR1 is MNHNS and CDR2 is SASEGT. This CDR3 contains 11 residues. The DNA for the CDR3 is TGTGCCACAGTCAGGGGACGAGAGCAGTACTTC. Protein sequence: CATVRGREQYF.

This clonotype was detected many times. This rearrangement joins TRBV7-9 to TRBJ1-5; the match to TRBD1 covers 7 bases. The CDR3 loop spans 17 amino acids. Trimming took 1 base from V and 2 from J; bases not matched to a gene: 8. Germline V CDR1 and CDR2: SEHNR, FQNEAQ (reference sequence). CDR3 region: CASSLGRTGVRNQPQHF. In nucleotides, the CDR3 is TGTGCCAGCAGCTTAGGACGCACAGGGGTCCGCAATCAGCCCCAGCATTTT.